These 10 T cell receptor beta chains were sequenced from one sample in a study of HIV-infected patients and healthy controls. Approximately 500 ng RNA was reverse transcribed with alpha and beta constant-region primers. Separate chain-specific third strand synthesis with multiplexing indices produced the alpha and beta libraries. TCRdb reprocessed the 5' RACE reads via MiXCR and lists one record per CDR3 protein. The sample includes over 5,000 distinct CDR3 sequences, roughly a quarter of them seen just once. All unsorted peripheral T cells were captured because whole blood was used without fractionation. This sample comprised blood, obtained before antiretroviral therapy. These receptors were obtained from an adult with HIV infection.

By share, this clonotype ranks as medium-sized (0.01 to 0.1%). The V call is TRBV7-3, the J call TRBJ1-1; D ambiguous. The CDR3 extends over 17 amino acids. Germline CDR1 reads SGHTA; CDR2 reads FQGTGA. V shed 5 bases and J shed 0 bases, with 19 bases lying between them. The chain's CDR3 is CASSHNLIAEMNTEAFF. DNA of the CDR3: TGTGCCAGCAGCCACAATCTGATTGCCGAGATGAACACTGAAGCTTTCTTT.

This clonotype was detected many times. The CDR3 loop reads CASSFTGGGYGYTF. The CDR3 nucleotides are TGCGCCAGCAGTTTCACAGGGGGTGGCTATGGCTACACCTTC. This chain connects TRBV5-1 to TRBJ1-2; 8 nucleotides match TRBD1. Per germline, CDR1 SGHRS and CDR2 YFSETQ. The CDR3 runs to 14 residues. V was clipped by 5 bases and J by 4 bases; unmatched bases: 7.

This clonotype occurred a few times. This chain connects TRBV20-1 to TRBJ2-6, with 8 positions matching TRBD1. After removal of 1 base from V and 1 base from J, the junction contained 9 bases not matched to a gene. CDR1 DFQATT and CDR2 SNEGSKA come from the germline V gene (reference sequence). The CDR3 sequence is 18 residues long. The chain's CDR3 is CSARAGNRDRSGANVLTF. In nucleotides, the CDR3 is TGCAGTGCTAGAGCAGGAAACAGGGACAGGTCTGGGGCCAACGTCCTGACTTTC.

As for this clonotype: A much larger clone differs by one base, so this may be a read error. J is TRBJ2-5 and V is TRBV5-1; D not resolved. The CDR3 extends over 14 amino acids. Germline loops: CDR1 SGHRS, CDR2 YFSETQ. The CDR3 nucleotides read TGCGCCAGCAGCTTGGGGTCCACCCAAGAGACCAAGTACTTC. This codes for CASSLGSTQETKYF.

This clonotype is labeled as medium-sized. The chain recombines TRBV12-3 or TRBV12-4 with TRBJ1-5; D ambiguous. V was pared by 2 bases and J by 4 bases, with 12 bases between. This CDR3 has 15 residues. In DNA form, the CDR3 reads TGTGCCAGCAGTTTATATAGGGAAGGGAATCAGCCCCAGCATTTT. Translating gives CASSLYREGNQPQHF.

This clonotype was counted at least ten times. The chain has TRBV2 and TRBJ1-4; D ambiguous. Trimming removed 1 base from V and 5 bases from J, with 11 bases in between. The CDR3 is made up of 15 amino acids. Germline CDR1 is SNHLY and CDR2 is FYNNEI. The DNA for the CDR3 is TGTGCCAGCAGTGAAGTCTTACAGCTAAATGAAAAACTGTTTTTT. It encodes CASSEVLQLNEKLFF.

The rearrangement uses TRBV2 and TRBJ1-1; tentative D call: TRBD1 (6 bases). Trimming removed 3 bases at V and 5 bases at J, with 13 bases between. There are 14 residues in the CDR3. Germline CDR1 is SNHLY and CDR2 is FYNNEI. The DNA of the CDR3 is TGTGCCAGCAGTGATTGGGAAAGGGGGACTGAAGCTTTCTTT. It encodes CASSDWERGTEAFF.

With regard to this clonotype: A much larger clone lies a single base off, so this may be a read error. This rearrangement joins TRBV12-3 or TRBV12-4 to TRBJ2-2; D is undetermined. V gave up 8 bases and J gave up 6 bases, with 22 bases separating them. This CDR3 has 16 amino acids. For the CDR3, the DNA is TGTGCCAGCGGCCCATGGACCGTGGGAAGTCCCGGGGAGCTGTTTTTT. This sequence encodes CASGPWTVGSPGELFF.

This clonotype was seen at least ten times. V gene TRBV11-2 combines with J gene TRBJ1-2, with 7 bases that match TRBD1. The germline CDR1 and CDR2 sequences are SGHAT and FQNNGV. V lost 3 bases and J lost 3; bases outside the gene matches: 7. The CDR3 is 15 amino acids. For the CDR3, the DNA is TGTGCCAGCAGCTTTTCGCCCAGGGGGGACTATGGCTACACCTTC. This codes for CASSFSPRGDYGYTF.

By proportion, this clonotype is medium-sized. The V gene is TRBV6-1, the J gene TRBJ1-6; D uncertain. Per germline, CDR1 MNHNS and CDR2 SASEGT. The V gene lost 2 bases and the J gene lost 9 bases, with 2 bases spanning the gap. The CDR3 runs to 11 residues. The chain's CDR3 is CASSELSPLHF. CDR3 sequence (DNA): TGTGCCAGCAGTGAACTTTCACCCCTCCACTTT.